The T cell receptor beta chain described here comes from a study of cytomegalovirus exposure and HLA in healthy donors. Study-level findings and limits: Sequences of the TCR beta chain were said to predict the HLA-A and HLA-B alleles of most subjects accurately.

Concerning this clone itself: No antigen is known for it.

PCR amplification relied on 60 Vbeta primers (plus 13 Jbeta primers). Only in-frame clones appear in the TCRdb table, and some are missing; sequencing was by immunoSEQ multiplex PCR. Counted here are fewer than 200,000 clones, 65% to 80% occurring once; the ten biggest clones make up 2.5% to 3%. V was pared by 7 bases and J by 4 bases, with 8 bases of the junction left unmatched. CDR3 length: 15 amino acids. Looked up from germline, CDR1 is MNHNS and CDR2 is SASEGT. Sequencing input: PBMCs. The rearrangement links TRBV6-1 to TRBJ2-1, with 9 bases lining up with TRBD1. This receptor was obtained from a woman in her forties or fifties in good health and CMV-seropositive. The CDR3 loop reads CASTDGTGTYNEQFF. CDR3 sequence (DNA): TGTGCCAGCACTGATGGGACAGGGACTTACAATGAGCAGTTCTTC.